The entry below describes one TCR beta chain. Its antigen is currently unknown. The data stem from a study of blood T cells in healthy people across ages. The study's findings and limits: It was held that diversity estimates obtained from one million T cells represented underestimates. For the donors, CMV status was unknown and possibly confounded expanded clonotype changes.

Germline V gives CDR1 SGDLS, CDR2 YYNGEE. This CDR3 region has 15 residues. Trimming pared 0 bases from V and 3 bases from J, leaving 13 bases between. Roughly 10 milliliters of peripheral blood were drawn from each donor. With a J-beta primer mix and a sample-barcoded 5' primer, a second PCR ran roughly 7 to 11 cycles. MiXCR, applied by TCRdb to the 5' RACE reads, yields one record per CDR3 protein. In the table there are roughly 1.4 million distinct CDR3 sequences, approximately 63% of which are singletons. The chain links TRBV9 to TRBJ2-7; either TRBD1 or TRBD2 may supply D (5 bases each). The TCR comes from a man between 18 and 35 years old in good health. The sample taken for sequencing was blood. This chain's CDR3 is CASSVGGTAGYEQYF. CDR3 coding DNA: TGTGCCAGCAGCGTAGGTGGGACGGCGGGCTACGAGCAGTACTTC.